Listed here are 17 T cell receptor beta chains from one sample, sequenced in a study of cytomegalovirus exposure and HLA in healthy donors. With 60 Vbeta and 13 Jbeta primers, the PCR was carried out. Using immunoSEQ multiplex PCR, the repertoire was profiled, and TCRdb retains in-frame clones only, with some absent. The sample gives over 200,000 clones, 75% to 80% of which show up once; 1.5% to 2% is in the top ten. The sequencing sample was made of PBMCs. The receptors here all came from a male donor in good health and CMV-seronegative.

CDR3 amino acids: CASSSGKGGSRQPQHF. Written as DNA, the CDR3 is TGTGCCAGCAGCTCCGGGAAAGGGGGCAGTCGACAGCCCCAGCATTTT. This chain connects TRBV11-2 to TRBJ1-5; 7 bases match TRBD1. The CDR3 sequence is 16 residues long. V gave up 4 bases and J gave up 7 bases; unmatched junction bases: 13. Germline values: CDR1 SGHAT, CDR2 FQNNGV.

This clone was seen only a few times. This chain uses TRBV5-1 with TRBJ2-3, with D unclear. V lost 0 bases and J 1 base, leaving 9 bases between the germline ends. The length of the CDR3 is 15 residues. CDR1 and CDR2 (germline): SGHRS, YFSETQ. Here the CDR3 reads CASSLANPGTDTQYF. The CDR3 DNA sequence: TGCGCCAGCAGCTTGGCTAACCCCGGCACAGATACGCAGTATTTT.

Here the CDR3 DNA reads TGCGCCAGCAGCTTGGAGGGACAGGGGGAGACCCAGTACTTC. Amino acid sequence: CASSLEGQGETQYF. The genes are TRBV5-1 and TRBJ2-5, with TRBD1 matching 10 bases. V lost 0 bases to trimming and J lost 5 bases; unmatched junction nucleotides: 1. CDR1 SGHRS and CDR2 YFSETQ come from the germline V gene. The CDR3 contains 14 residues. Filled out from reference TRBV5-1 and TRBJ2-5, the complete variable domain reads KAGVTQTPRYLIKTRGQQVTLSCSPISGHRSVSWYQQTPGQGLQFLFEYFSETQRNKGNFPGRFSGRQFSNSRSEMNVSTLELGDSALYLCASSLEGQGETQYFGPGTRLLVL.

This chain links TRBV30 with TRBJ1-2; 9 nucleotides agree with TRBD1. There are 13 residues in the CDR3. V was pared by 4 bases and J by 7 bases, with 7 bases of the junction left unmatched. The germline V gene has CDR1 GTSNPN and CDR2 SVGIG (reference sequence). CDR3 bases: TGTGCCTGGACTACAGGGGGCCTTAGTGGCTACACCTTC. The encoded protein is CAWTTGGLSGYTF.

In this sample, this clone turned up a few times. J is TRBJ2-7 and V is TRBV5-4; TRBD1 agrees at 7 bases. The V segment lost 0 bases and the J segment 2 bases; nucleotides outside the gene matches: 11. CDR3 length: 17 amino acids. CDR1 is SGHNT, CDR2 YYREEE, per germline (reference sequence). DNA for the CDR3: TGTGCCAGCAGCTTGGGCGATGACAGGGAGCTCCCCTACGAGCAGTACTTC. Residues: CASSLGDDRELPYEQYF.

The chain recombines TRBV9 with TRBJ2-7; D is possibly TRBD1 (5 bases). CDR1 and CDR2 from the germline V gene are SGDLS and YYNGEE. Trimming removed 1 base at V and 3 bases at J, with 8 bases between. The CDR3 sequence is 13 residues long. DNA of the CDR3: TGTGCCAGCAGCGTAACAGGTAACTACGAGCAGTACTTC. Encoded protein: CASSVTGNYEQYF.

The chain is built from TRBV7-6 and TRBJ2-1, with 7 positions matching TRBD2. Germline trimming cut 5 bases from V and 5 bases from J; bases unmatched to any gene: 12. Germline CDR1 SGHVS, CDR2 FNYEAQ. The CDR3 runs to 16 residues. DNA of the CDR3: TGTGCCAGCAGCGTCCCTAGGGGCGGGGGTGACAATGAGCAGTTCTTC. It yields the protein CASSVPRGGGDNEQFF.

This chain joins TRBV9 and TRBJ2-2; D not certain. Trimming pared 3 bases from V and 8 bases from J, leaving 20 bases between. CDR1 is SGDLS, CDR2 YYNGEE, per germline. The CDR3 is 16 amino acids. For the CDR3, the DNA is TGTGCCAGCAGCGGACCTCGTCAGAACAGTCGAGGGGAGCTGTTTTTT. Amino acids: CASSGPRQNSRGELFF.

The chain is built from TRBV4-3 and TRBJ2-7, with TRBD2 identical over 12 bases. CDR3 length: 17 residues. With 0 bases clipped from V and 5 bases from J, the junction kept 8 bases outside the gene matches. From germline, CDR1 is LGHNA and CDR2 YSLEER. CDR3 protein: CASSQDLAGGPDDEQYF. CDR3 DNA sequence: TGCGCCAGCAGCCAAGATCTAGCGGGGGGGCCCGACGACGAGCAGTACTTC.

The chain couples TRBV4-2 to TRBJ1-1, with D possibly being TRBD1 (6 bases). This CDR3 is built from 16 residues. The germline gives CDR1 LGHNA, CDR2 YNFKEQ. With 0 bases removed from V and 0 bases from J, the gap between germline ends came to 11 bases. CDR3 coding DNA: TGTGCCAGCAGCCAAGAGGGCAGGGGCATGAACACTGAAGCTTTCTTT. It translates to CASSQEGRGMNTEAFF.

The chain links TRBV27 to TRBJ2-7, with 10 bases matching TRBD2. This CDR3 contains 15 residues. Per the germline V gene, CDR1 is MNHEY and CDR2 is SMNVEV (reference sequence). Trimming took 5 bases from V and 2 from J; bases not matched to a gene: 6. The CDR3 reads CASSPRLAGPYEQYF. In DNA form, the CDR3 reads TGTGCCAGCAGTCCGCGACTAGCGGGCCCCTACGAGCAGTACTTC.

The V and J genes are TRBV28 and TRBJ2-3; 9 bases are a match to TRBD1. This CDR3 contains 17 residues. Trimming cost V 6 bases and J 4 bases; bases outside gene matches: 14. Per germline, CDR1 MDHEN and CDR2 SYDVKM. The CDR3 is CASSTSSGQGIADTQYF. The DNA of the CDR3 is TGTGCCAGCAGCACCTCTTCGGGACAGGGAATAGCAGATACGCAGTATTTT.

The chain uses TRBV6-6 and TRBJ1-1, with D hard to call. V shed 2 bases and J shed 2 bases, with 6 bases lying between them. This CDR3 has 13 amino acids. Germline CDR1 reads MNHNY; CDR2 reads SVGAGI (reference sequence). The CDR3 loop reads CASSYEGNTEAFF. The DNA of the CDR3 is TGTGCCAGCAGTTACGAGGGCAACACTGAAGCTTTCTTT.

The chain has TRBV29-1 and TRBJ2-7; a weak D match, TRBD2 (7 bases). CDR1 and CDR2 (germline): SQVTM, ANQGSEA. CDR3 size: 13 residues. V was trimmed by 6 bases and J by 4 bases, leaving 16 bases between them. CDR3 sequence reads: CSVRAEGGYEQYF. In nucleotides, the CDR3 is TGCAGCGTCCGAGCGGAGGGGGGGTACGAGCAGTACTTC.

This clone was seen more than once but under ten times. J is TRBJ2-5 and V is TRBV2; D may be TRBD2 (6 bases). Trimming cost V 2 bases and J 3 bases, with 13 bases left between them. The CDR3 consists of 15 residues. Per the germline V gene, CDR1 is SNHLY and CDR2 is FYNNEI. CDR3 sequence: CASSELRDKKETQYF. The CDR3 bases are TGTGCCAGCAGTGAATTGCGGGATAAAAAAGAGACCCAGTACTTC.

As concerns this clone: The same CDR3 can be traced to other DNA sequences in this sample. CDR3 region: CASSPGQGAYEQYF. The CDR3 nucleotides read TGCGCCAGCAGTCCGGGACAGGGGGCCTACGAGCAGTACTTC. The chain links TRBV5-1 to TRBJ2-7, with TRBD1 matching 11 bases. Losses at the gene ends were 5 bases for V and 2 bases for J; bases not matched to a gene: 3. The germline V gene has CDR1 SGHRS and CDR2 YFSETQ. This CDR3 spans 14 amino acids. The whole variable domain, remainder taken from reference TRBV5-1 and TRBJ2-7, is KAGVTQTPRYLIKTRGQQVTLSCSPISGHRSVSWYQQTPGQGLQFLFEYFSETQRNKGNFPGRFSGRQFSNSRSEMNVSTLELGDSALYLCASSPGQGAYEQYFGPGTRLTVT.

This clone was observed a single time. This sequence joins TRBV7-8 and TRBJ1-1; 7 nucleotides line up with TRBD1. The germline CDR1 and CDR2 sequences are SGHVS and FQNEAQ. The CDR3 totals 15 residues. V trimming: 5 bases; J trimming: 1 base; junction bases outside the gene matches: 7. The CDR3 sequence is CASSPLDRSNTEAFF. For the CDR3, the DNA is TGTGCCAGCAGCCCCCTGGACAGGTCGAACACTGAAGCTTTCTTT. Looking up the rest from reference TRBV7-8 and TRBJ1-1 gives the full variable domain: GAGVSQSPRYKVAKRGQDVALRCDPISGHVSLFWYQQALGQGPEFLTYFQNEAQLDKSGLPSDRFFAERPEGSVSTLKIQRTQQEDSAVYLCASSPLDRSNTEAFFGQGTRLTVV.